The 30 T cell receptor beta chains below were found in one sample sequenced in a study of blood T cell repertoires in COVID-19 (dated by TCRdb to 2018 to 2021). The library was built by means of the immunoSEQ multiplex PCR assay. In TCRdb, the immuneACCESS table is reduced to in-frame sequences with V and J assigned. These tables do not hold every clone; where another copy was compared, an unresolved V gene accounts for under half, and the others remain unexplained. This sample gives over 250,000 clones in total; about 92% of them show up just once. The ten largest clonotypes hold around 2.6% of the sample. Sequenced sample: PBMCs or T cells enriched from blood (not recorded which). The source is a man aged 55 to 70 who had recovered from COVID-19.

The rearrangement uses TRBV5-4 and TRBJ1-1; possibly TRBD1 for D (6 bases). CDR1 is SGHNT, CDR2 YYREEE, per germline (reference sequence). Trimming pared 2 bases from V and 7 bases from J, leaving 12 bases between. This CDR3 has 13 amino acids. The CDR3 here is CASSFPPGDEAFF. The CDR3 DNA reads TGTGCCAGCAGCTTCCCACCAGGGGATGAAGCTTTCTTT.

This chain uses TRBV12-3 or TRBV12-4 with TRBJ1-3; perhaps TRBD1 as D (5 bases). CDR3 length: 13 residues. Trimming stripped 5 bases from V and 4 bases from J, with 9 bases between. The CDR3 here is CASSQRTGNTIYF. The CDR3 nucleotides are TGTGCCAGCAGTCAACGGACAGGAAACACCATATATTTT.

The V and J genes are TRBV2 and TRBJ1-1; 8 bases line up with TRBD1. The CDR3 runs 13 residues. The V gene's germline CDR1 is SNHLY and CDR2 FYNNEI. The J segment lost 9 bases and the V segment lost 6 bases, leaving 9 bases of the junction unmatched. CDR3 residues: CASRPGTGGKAFF. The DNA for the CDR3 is TGTGCCAGCAGGCCCGGGACAGGCGGGAAAGCTTTCTTT.

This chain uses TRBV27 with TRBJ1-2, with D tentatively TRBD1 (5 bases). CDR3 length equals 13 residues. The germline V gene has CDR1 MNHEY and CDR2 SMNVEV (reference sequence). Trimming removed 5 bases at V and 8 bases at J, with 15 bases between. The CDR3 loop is CASSLVRDRGYTF. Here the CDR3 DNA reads TGTGCCAGCAGTCTGGTCAGGGATCGGGGCTACACCTTC.

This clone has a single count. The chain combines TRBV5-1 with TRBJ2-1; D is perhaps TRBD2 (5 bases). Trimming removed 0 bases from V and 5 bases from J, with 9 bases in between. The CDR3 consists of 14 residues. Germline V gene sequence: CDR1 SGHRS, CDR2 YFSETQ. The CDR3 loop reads CASSLDVGDNEQFF. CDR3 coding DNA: TGCGCCAGCAGCTTGGACGTCGGGGACAATGAGCAGTTCTTC.

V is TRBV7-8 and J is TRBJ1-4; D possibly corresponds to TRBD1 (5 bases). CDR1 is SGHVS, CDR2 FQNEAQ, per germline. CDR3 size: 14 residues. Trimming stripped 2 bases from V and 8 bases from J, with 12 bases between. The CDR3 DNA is TGTGCCAGCAGCTTAAATTCTGGGGGGGAAAAACTGTTTTTT. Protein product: CASSLNSGGEKLFF.

For the CDR3, the DNA is TGCAGCGTTGTTTTCTTGGGGATTGGAGGGGCCTACAATGAGCAGTTCTTC. This gives the protein CSVVFLGIGGAYNEQFF. The chain uses TRBV29-1 and TRBJ2-1; tentatively, D is TRBD2 (6 bases). The CDR3 length is 17 residues. Trimming removed 4 bases at V and 2 bases at J, with 21 bases between. Germline V gene sequence: CDR1 SQVTM, CDR2 ANQGSEA.

This chain's CDR3 is CASSLWDRGTSTEAFF. CDR3 in DNA: TGTGCCAGCAGCCTTTGGGACAGGGGGACGAGCACTGAAGCTTTCTTT. The J gene is TRBJ1-1, the V gene TRBV7-9; 11 bases agree with TRBD1. The V and J ends lost 5 bases and 4 bases, in that order; junction bases with no gene match: 9. The CDR3 is 16 residues long. Germline lookup yields CDR1 SEHNR and CDR2 FQNEAQ (reference sequence).

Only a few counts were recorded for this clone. In nucleotides, the CDR3 is TGTGCCAGCGGCTACGCGGGGGCCAAAAACATTCAGTACTTC. Its protein product is CASGYAGAKNIQYF. V usage is TRBV2 and J usage is TRBJ2-4, with TRBD2 as a possible D gene (6 bases). The germline gives CDR1 SNHLY, CDR2 FYNNEI. This CDR3 is built from 14 residues. V was trimmed by 8 bases and J by 1 base, leaving 12 bases between them. Using reference TRBV2 and TRBJ2-4 for the parts outside the CDR3, the full variable domain is EPEVTQTPSHQVTQMGQEVILRCVPISNHLYFYWYRQILGQKVEFLVSFYNNEISEKSEIFDDQFSVERPDGSNFTLKIRSTKLEDSAMYFCASGYAGAKNIQYFGAGTRLSVL.

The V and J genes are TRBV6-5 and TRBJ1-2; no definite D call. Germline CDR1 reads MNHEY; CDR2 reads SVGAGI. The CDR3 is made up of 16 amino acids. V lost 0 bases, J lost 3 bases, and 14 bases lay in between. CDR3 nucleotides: TGTGCCAGCAGTTACTCACAGACACCCTGGGACTATGGCTACACCTTC. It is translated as CASSYSQTPWDYGYTF.

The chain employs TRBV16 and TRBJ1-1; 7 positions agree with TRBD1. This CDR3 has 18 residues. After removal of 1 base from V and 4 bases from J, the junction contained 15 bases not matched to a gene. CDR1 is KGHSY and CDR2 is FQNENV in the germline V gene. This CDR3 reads CASSQWGRGRFGFTEAFF. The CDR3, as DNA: TGTGCCAGCAGCCAATGGGGTAGGGGGCGATTTGGTTTCACTGAAGCTTTCTTT.

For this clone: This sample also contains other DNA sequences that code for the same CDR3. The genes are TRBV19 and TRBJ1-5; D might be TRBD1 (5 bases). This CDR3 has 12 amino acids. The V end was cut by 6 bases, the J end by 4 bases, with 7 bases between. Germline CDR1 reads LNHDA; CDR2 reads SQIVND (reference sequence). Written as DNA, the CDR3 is TGTGCCAGTAGGTCAGGGAATCAGCCCCAGCATTTT. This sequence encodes CASRSGNQPQHF.

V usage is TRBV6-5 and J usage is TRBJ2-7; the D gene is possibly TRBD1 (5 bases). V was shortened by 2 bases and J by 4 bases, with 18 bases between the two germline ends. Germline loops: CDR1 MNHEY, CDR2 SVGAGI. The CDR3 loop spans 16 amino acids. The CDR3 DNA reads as TGTGCCAGCAGTTACGGCATTGGTGGTGGGGCGTACGAGCAGTACTTC. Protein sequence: CASSYGIGGGAYEQYF.

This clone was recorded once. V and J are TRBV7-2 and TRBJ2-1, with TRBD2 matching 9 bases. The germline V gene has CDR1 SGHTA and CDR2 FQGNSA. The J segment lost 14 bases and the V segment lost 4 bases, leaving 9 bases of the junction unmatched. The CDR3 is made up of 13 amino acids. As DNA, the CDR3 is TGTGCCAGCAGCTCAGGCCCAGCGGGGGGTAAGTTCTTC. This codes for CASSSGPAGGKFF.

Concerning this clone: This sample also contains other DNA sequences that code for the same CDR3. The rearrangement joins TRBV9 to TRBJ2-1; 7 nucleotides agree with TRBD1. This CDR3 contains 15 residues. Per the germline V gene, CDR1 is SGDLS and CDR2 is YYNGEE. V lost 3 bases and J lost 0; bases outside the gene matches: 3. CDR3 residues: CASSGQGSSYNEQFF. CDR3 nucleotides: TGTGCCAGCAGCGGACAGGGCAGCTCCTACAATGAGCAGTTCTTC.

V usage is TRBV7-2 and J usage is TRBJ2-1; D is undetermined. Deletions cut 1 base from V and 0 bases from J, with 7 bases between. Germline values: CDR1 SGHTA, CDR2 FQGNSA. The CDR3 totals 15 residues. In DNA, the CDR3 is TGTGCCAGCAGCTTAGGTTGGAGCTCCTACAATGAGCAGTTCTTC. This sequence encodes CASSLGWSSYNEQFF.

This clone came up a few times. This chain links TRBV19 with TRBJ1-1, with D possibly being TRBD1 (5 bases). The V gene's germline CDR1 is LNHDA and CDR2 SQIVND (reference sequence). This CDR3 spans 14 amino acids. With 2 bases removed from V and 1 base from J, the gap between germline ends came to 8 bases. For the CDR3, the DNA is TGTGCCAGTAGTATACAGGGCGGGAACACTGAAGCTTTCTTT. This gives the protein CASSIQGGNTEAFF.

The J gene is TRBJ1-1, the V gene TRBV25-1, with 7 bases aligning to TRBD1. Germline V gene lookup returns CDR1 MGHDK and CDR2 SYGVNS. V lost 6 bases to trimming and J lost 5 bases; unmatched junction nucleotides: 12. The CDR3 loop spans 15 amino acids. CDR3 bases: TGTGCCAGCAGAACCACACAGGGGAAAGTTACTGAAGCTTTCTTT. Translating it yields CASRTTQGKVTEAFF.

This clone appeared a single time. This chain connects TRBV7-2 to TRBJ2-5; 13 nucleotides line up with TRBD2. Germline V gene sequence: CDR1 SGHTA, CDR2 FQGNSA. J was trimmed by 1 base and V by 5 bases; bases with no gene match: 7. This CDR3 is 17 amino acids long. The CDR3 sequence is CASSATSGGGGQETQYF. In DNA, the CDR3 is TGTGCCAGCAGCGCCACTAGCGGGGGGGGAGGCCAAGAGACCCAGTACTTC.

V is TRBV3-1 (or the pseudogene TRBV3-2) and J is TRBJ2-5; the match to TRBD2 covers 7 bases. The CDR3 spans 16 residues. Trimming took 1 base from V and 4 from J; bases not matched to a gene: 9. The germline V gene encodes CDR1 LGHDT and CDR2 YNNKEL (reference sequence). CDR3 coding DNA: TGTGCCAGCAGCCAAGGTTCCGGGAGGAGAGGAGAGACCCAGTACTTC. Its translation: CASSQGSGRRGETQYF.

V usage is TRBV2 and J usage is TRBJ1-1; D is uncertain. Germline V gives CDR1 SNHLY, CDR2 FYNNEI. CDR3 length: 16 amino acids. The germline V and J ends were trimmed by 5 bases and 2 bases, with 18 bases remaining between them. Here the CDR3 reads CASSQIIGGRNTEAFF. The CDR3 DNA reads TGTGCCAGCAGTCAAATTATTGGAGGGAGAAACACTGAAGCTTTCTTT.

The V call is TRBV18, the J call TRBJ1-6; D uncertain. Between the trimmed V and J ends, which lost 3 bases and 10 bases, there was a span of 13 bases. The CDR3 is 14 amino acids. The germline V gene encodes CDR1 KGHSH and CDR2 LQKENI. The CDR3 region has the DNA TGTGCCAGCTCACCCGCGGCTGCCAGCTCACCCCTCCACTTT. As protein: CASSPAAASSPLHF.

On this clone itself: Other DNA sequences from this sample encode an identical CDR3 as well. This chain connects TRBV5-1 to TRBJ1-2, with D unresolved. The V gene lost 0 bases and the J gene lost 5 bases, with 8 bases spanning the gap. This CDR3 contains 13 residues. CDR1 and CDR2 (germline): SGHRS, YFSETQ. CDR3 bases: TGCGCCAGCAGCTTGGCCGGGGATTATGGCTACACCTTC. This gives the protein CASSLAGDYGYTF.

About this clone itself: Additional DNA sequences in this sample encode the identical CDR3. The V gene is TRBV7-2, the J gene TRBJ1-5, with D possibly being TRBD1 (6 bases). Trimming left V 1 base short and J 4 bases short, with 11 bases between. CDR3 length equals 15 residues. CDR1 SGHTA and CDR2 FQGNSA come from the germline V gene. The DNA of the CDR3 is TGTGCCAGCAGCTTAGTTCGGGGACAAAATCAGCCCCAGCATTTT. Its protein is CASSLVRGQNQPQHF.

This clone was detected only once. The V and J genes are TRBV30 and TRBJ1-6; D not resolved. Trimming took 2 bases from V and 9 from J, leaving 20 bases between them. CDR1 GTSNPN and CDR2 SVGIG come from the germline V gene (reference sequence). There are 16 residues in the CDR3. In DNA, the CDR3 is TGTGCCTGGAGTTCAACATCAGGCTCTTTGAGTTCACCCCTCCACTTT. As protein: CAWSSTSGSLSSPLHF.

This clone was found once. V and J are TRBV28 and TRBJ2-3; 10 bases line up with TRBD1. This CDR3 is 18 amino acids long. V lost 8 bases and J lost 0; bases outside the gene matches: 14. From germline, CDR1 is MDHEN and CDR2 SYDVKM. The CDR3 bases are TGTGCCAGCCAGGGGGACAGGGGCGCACACTCTAGCACAGATACGCAGTATTTT. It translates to CASQGDRGAHSSTDTQYF.

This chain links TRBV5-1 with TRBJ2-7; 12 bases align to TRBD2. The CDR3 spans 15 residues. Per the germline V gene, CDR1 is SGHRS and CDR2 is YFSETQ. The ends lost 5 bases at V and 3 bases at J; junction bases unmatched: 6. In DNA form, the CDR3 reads TGCGCCAGCAGTTTGAAGACTAGCGGGGGCTACGAGCAGTACTTC. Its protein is CASSLKTSGGYEQYF.

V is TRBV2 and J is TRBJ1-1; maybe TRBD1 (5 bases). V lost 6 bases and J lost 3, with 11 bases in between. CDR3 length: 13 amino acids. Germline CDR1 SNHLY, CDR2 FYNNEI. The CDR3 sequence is CASRGGRYTEAFF. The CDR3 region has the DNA TGTGCCAGCAGGGGGGGACGGTACACTGAAGCTTTCTTT.

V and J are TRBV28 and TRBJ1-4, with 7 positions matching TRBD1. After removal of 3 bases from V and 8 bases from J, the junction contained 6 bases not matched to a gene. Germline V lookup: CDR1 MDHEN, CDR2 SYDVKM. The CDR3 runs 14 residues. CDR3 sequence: CASSFTGAVEKLFF. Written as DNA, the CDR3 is TGTGCCAGCAGTTTTACAGGGGCTGTCGAAAAACTGTTTTTT.

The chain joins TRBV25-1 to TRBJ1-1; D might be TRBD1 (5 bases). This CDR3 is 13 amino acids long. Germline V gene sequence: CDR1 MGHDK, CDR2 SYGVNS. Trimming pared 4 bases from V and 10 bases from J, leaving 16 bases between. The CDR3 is CASSALTAGGAFF. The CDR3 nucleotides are TGTGCCAGCAGTGCATTAACAGCCGGGGGAGCTTTCTTT.